Below, 29 T cell receptor beta chains from the same sample are listed, as sequenced in a study of T cell repertoires in cytomegalovirus infection. No antigen has been assigned to these receptors. TCRdb re-analysed the reads in MiXCR, keeping a single row per CDR3 protein. This sample yields around 100,000 distinct CDR3 sequences, of which roughly 39% are seen a single time; just under 75% belongs to the top ten. The input for sequencing was CD8+ T cells from cultured PBMCs, taken from culture after CMV antigen stimulation. Receptor source: a human donor in good health (CMV status not recorded). Some clones in this sample may be carry-over from other donors' samples.

The chain joins TRBV4-1 to TRBJ2-3; 9 bases are shared with TRBD2. The CDR3 consists of 16 residues. J lost 4 bases, V lost 0 bases, and 5 bases had no gene match. Per the germline V gene, CDR1 is MGHRA and CDR2 is YSYEKL. The CDR3 loop is CASSQDERGASDTQYF. CDR3 DNA: TGCGCCAGCAGCCAAGATGAGCGGGGGGCCTCAGATACGCAGTATTTT.

This clonotype was observed many times. This chain uses TRBV7-6 with TRBJ2-3; TRBD2 agrees at 7 bases. The CDR3 consists of 16 residues. With V trimmed by 6 bases and J by 3 bases, 12 bases remained unmatched. Per germline, CDR1 SGHVS and CDR2 FNYEAQ. The CDR3 nucleotides read TGTGCCAGCAGACCATCCGTGGGGGGGGGGACAGATACGCAGTATTTT. Encoded protein: CASRPSVGGGTDTQYF.

J is TRBJ1-1 and V is TRBV7-6; TRBD1 matches 7 bases. CDR1 and CDR2 (germline): SGHVS, FNYEAQ. V lost 5 bases to trimming and J lost 7 bases; unmatched junction nucleotides: 4. The CDR3 consists of 12 residues. In nucleotides, the CDR3 is TGTGCCAGCAGCATGACAGGGATTGAAGCTTTCTTT. This encodes CASSMTGIEAFF. The full variable domain, with the rest looked up from reference TRBV7-6 and TRBJ1-1, is GAGVSQSPRYKVTKRGQDVALRCDPISGHVSLYWYRQALGQGPEFLTYFNYEAQQDKSGLPNDRFSAERPEGSISTLTIQRTEQRDSAMYRCASSMTGIEAFFGQGTRLTVV.

V is TRBV10-3 and J is TRBJ2-1; D assignment may be TRBD1 or TRBD2 (6 bases each). The CDR3 runs to 17 residues. The ends were cut back, 9 bases at V and 0 bases at J, with 21 bases in the middle. CDR1 is ENHRY, CDR2 SYGVKD, per germline. CDR3 nucleotides: TGTGCCATGGGGGGCGGGGCTACCCTTAACTCCTACAATGAGCAGTTCTTC. It yields the protein CAMGGGATLNSYNEQFF.

The chain combines TRBV6-2 or TRBV6-3 with TRBJ2-1, with D perhaps being TRBD1 or TRBD2 (5 bases each). Trimming took off 6 bases at V and 9 bases at J, with 12 bases between the two ends. The germline gives CDR1 MNHEY, CDR2 SVGEGT. The CDR3 is made up of 12 amino acids. The CDR3 protein is CASREKRGEQFF. The CDR3 DNA follows: TGTGCCAGCAGGGAAAAGAGGGGTGAGCAGTTCTTC.

The chain uses TRBV16 and TRBJ1-1; 7 nucleotides match TRBD1. The J segment lost 7 bases and the V segment lost 0 bases, leaving 11 bases of the junction unmatched. Germline loops: CDR1 KGHSY, CDR2 FQNENV. The CDR3 covers 16 residues. CDR3 DNA: TGTGCCAGCAGCCAATCCACAGGGGCCCCTTATAATGAAGCTTTCTTT. This encodes CASSQSTGAPYNEAFF.

The rearrangement joins TRBV19 to TRBJ1-1, with no clear D. Germline values: CDR1 LNHDA, CDR2 SQIVND (reference sequence). This CDR3 has 15 residues. V was trimmed by 7 bases and J by 5 bases, leaving 20 bases between them. CDR3 coding DNA: TGTGCCAGTAAGGATCTAGGGCTCATGAGGACTGAAGCTTTCTTT. This encodes CASKDLGLMRTEAFF.

The chain combines TRBV12-3 or TRBV12-4 with TRBJ2-1; 13 positions agree with TRBD2. V lost 5 bases to trimming and J lost 9 bases; unmatched junction nucleotides: 4. This CDR3 contains 14 residues. The CDR3 DNA follows: TGTGCCAGCAGTCAACTAGCGGGGGGGCGTGAGCAGTTCTTC. It specifies CASSQLAGGREQFF.

The chain uses TRBV14 and TRBJ1-1; D perhaps matches TRBD1 (5 bases). Germline loops: CDR1 SGHDN, CDR2 FVKESK. Trimming cost V 0 bases and J 12 bases, with 14 bases left between them. There are 13 residues in the CDR3. CDR3 region: CASSQDQGSTSFF. Written as DNA, the CDR3 is TGTGCCAGCAGCCAAGATCAGGGTTCTACGTCTTTCTTT.

This clonotype was seen more than once but under ten times. This chain connects TRBV6-4 to TRBJ2-3; 7 positions match TRBD2. Looked up from germline, CDR1 is MRHNA and CDR2 is SNTAGT. The J segment lost 0 bases and the V segment lost 5 bases, leaving 8 bases of the junction unmatched. This CDR3 region has 16 residues. The CDR3 DNA is TGTGCCAGCAGTCAACGGGGGGAAACTAGCACAGATACGCAGTATTTT. Translating gives CASSQRGETSTDTQYF.

This rearrangement joins TRBV19 to TRBJ2-2, with TRBD1 matching over 9 bases. Trimming removed 7 bases from V and 5 bases from J; junction bases left unmatched: 8. The CDR3 contains 15 residues. Germline CDR1 LNHDA, CDR2 SQIVND (reference sequence). CDR3 DNA: TGTGCCAGTACCACGGGACAGGGAATGACCGGGGAGCTGTTTTTT. This translates into CASTTGQGMTGELFF.

The chain carries TRBV11-2 and TRBJ2-3, with D hard to call. Germline CDR1 is SGHAT and CDR2 is FQNNGV. The V end was cut by 5 bases, the J end by 6 bases, with 9 bases between. The CDR3 has 12 amino acids. CDR3 DNA: TGTGCCAGCAGCCACCGGGTGGATACGCAGTATTTT. This encodes CASSHRVDTQYF.

The chain is built from TRBV3-1 and TRBJ2-5, with D perhaps given as TRBD1 or TRBD2 (5 bases each). The V and J ends lost 0 bases and 2 bases respectively, with 10 bases between them. The germline gives CDR1 LGHDT, CDR2 YNNKEL (reference sequence). The CDR3 consists of 15 residues. The CDR3 region is CASSQDVWGQETQYF. DNA of the CDR3: TGTGCCAGCAGCCAAGATGTTTGGGGGCAAGAGACCCAGTACTTC.

This clonotype was counted a few times. The genes are TRBV4-3 and TRBJ1-5; D uncertain. CDR3 size: 15 residues. Per the germline V gene, CDR1 is LGHNA and CDR2 is YSLEER. Trimming removed 0 bases at V and 1 base at J, with 7 bases between. CDR3 in amino acids: CASSQDQGSNQPQHF. CDR3 nucleotides: TGCGCCAGCAGCCAAGATCAAGGCAGCAATCAGCCCCAGCATTTT.

This clonotype was observed at least ten times. The chain employs TRBV7-2 and TRBJ1-4; D gene unclear. This CDR3 has 13 amino acids. Looked up from germline, CDR1 is SGHTA and CDR2 is FQGNSA. The ends were cut back, 5 bases at V and 8 bases at J, with 12 bases in the middle. This CDR3 reads CASSDYPPEKLFF. DNA of the CDR3: TGTGCCAGCAGCGATTACCCTCCCGAAAAACTGTTTTTT. The full variable domain, with the rest looked up from reference TRBV7-2 and TRBJ1-4, is GAGVSQSPSNKVTEKGKDVELRCDPISGHTALYWYRQSLGQGLEFLIYFQGNSAPDKSGLPSDRFSAERTGGSVSTLTIQRTQQEDSAVYLCASSDYPPEKLFFGSGTQLSVL.

This clonotype has a single count. The chain has TRBV11-2 and TRBJ1-1; D ambiguous. V was pared by 1 base and J by 5 bases, with 11 bases between. The CDR3 has 14 amino acids. Germline-derived CDR1 and CDR2 are SGHAT and FQNNGV. CDR3 sequence reads: CASSLGGRTTEAFF. Written as DNA, the CDR3 is TGTGCCAGCAGCTTAGGAGGGCGCACTACTGAAGCTTTCTTT.

This clonotype has only a few counts. The chain couples TRBV6-1 to TRBJ2-1; a possible D gene is TRBD2 (5 bases). V lost 5 bases, J lost 6 bases, and 17 bases lay in between. The CDR3 loop spans 15 amino acids. In germline, CDR1 is MNHNS, CDR2 SASEGT. CDR3 protein: CASSYDGREGNEQFF. The DNA for the CDR3 is TGTGCCAGCAGTTATGATGGGAGAGAGGGCAATGAGCAGTTCTTC.

There are a few counts of this clonotype. The V and J genes are TRBV10-3 and TRBJ2-7; D is undetermined. Germline V gene data show CDR1 as ENHRY and CDR2 as SYGVKD. CDR3 size: 12 residues. V was trimmed by 6 bases and J by 1 base, leaving 7 bases between them. The CDR3: CAIRDISYEQYF. CDR3 DNA sequence: TGTGCCATCAGAGACATATCCTACGAGCAGTACTTC.

V gene TRBV4-1 combines with J gene TRBJ1-3, with D perhaps matching TRBD1 (6 bases). Germline CDR1 MGHRA, CDR2 YSYEKL. Trimming pared 4 bases from V and 0 bases from J, leaving 13 bases between. The CDR3 is 16 residues long. The chain's CDR3 is CASSPLGGSSGNTIYF. DNA for the CDR3: TGCGCCAGCAGCCCCCTAGGGGGGAGCTCTGGAAACACCATATATTTT.

The chain links TRBV2 to TRBJ1-1, with no clear D. V was pared by 1 base and J by 7 bases, with 7 bases between. CDR1 and CDR2 (germline): SNHLY, FYNNEI. This CDR3 contains 12 residues. CDR3 in amino acids: CASSEGWIEAFF. CDR3 in DNA: TGTGCCAGCAGTGAAGGGTGGATTGAAGCTTTCTTT.

J is TRBJ2-1 and V is TRBV5-4; D uncertain. The CDR3 contains 14 residues. Germline loops: CDR1 SGHNT, CDR2 YYREEE (reference sequence). Trimming took off 1 base at V and 4 bases at J, with 9 bases between the two ends. The CDR3 DNA reads TGTGCCAGCAGCTTGAGGCAGTTTTACAATGAGCAGTTCTTC. It translates to CASSLRQFYNEQFF.

The gene calls are TRBV27 and TRBJ1-5, with TRBD1 as a possible D gene (5 bases). Deletions cut 1 base from V and 4 bases from J, with 8 bases between. Germline CDR1 is MNHEY and CDR2 is SMNVEV (reference sequence). This CDR3 has 14 amino acids. The DNA for the CDR3 is TGTGCCAGCAGTTTATGGCAGGGAAATCAGCCCCAGCATTTT. Translated: CASSLWQGNQPQHF.

This clonotype was seen a handful of times. The chain is built from TRBV27 and TRBJ2-1; D gene ambiguous. This CDR3 contains 13 residues. V dropped 5 bases and J dropped 8 bases, with 13 bases sitting between them. CDR1 is MNHEY and CDR2 is SMNVEV in the germline V gene (reference sequence). The CDR3 nucleotides are TGTGCCAGCAGTCCCTTGGTTTTGGATGAGCAGTTCTTC. Translation: CASSPLVLDEQFF.

This chain uses TRBV12-3 or TRBV12-4 with TRBJ2-1, with D possibly TRBD2 on 6 matching bases. V was cut by 8 bases and J by 0 bases, with 11 bases left in between. This CDR3 is 14 amino acids long. The CDR3 region is CASGNGGSYNEQFF. As DNA, the CDR3 is TGTGCCAGCGGAAACGGGGGCTCCTACAATGAGCAGTTCTTC.

This chain joins TRBV12-3 or TRBV12-4 and TRBJ1-2; D not resolved. The V gene lost 6 bases and the J gene lost 2 bases, with 10 bases spanning the gap. The CDR3 is made up of 13 amino acids. The CDR3 region has the DNA TGTGCCAGCAGCTCAAGCCTGAACTATGGCTACACCTTC. Protein product: CASSSSLNYGYTF.

This clonotype was seen only a few times. The chain joins TRBV10-3 to TRBJ2-7; 8 bases map to TRBD1. The CDR3 extends over 13 amino acids. The trim removed 4 bases at V and 7 bases at J, leaving 6 bases unmatched. Germline CDR1 and CDR2: ENHRY and SYGVKD. The CDR3 DNA is TGTGCCATCAGTGTGACAGGGGAGAGGGAGCAGTACTTC. Its protein is CAISVTGEREQYF.

This clonotype showed up just once. The chain combines TRBV9 with TRBJ1-2; D is uncertain. This CDR3 has 16 amino acids. Germline V lookup: CDR1 SGDLS, CDR2 YYNGEE. V lost 4 bases and J lost 1, with 17 bases in between. CDR3 in DNA: TGTGCCAGCAGCCCCCCTGTAGGCCTCTATAACTATGGCTACACCTTC. This encodes CASSPPVGLYNYGYTF.

This clonotype has only a few counts. The V gene is TRBV6-5, the J gene TRBJ1-5; D unresolved. Germline V gives CDR1 MNHEY, CDR2 SVGAGI. The CDR3 runs to 16 residues. Trimming removed 6 bases at V and 0 bases at J, with 15 bases between. This CDR3 is CASSPVGSFSNQPQHF. For the CDR3, the DNA is TGTGCCAGCAGCCCGGTGGGCTCCTTTAGCAATCAGCCCCAGCATTTT.

The DNA for the CDR3 is TGTGCCAGCAGTCCCCCAATGGCAGACGAAGCTTTCTTT. This encodes CASSPPMADEAFF. The V gene is TRBV12-3 or TRBV12-4, the J gene TRBJ1-1; D is unresolved. The length of the CDR3 is 13 residues. Trimming removed 5 bases from V and 8 bases from J, with 15 bases in between.